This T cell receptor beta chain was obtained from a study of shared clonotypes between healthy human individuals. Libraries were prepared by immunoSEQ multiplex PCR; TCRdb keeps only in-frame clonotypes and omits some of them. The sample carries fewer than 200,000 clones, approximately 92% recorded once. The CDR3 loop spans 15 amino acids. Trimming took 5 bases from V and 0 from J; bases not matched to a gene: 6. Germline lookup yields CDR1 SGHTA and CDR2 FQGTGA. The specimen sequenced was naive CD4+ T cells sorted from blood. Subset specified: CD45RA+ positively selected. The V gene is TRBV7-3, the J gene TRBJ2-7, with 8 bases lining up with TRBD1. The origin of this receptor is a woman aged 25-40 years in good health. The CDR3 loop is CASSPGQGLSYEQYF. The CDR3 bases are TGTGCCAGCAGCCCCGGACAGGGACTCTCCTACGAGCAGTACTTC.